Following are 10 T cell receptor beta chains from one sample sequenced in a study of blood T cell repertoires in COVID-19. The protocol was immunoSEQ multiplex PCR, while the TCRdb copy is restricted to in-frame clones and leaves out a portion. The profile shows roughly 400,000 clones, about 92% of them singletons. Input material: PBMCs or T cells enriched from blood (not recorded which). These receptors all stem from a man aged 18 to 29 who had recovered from COVID-19.

The chain couples TRBV5-1 to TRBJ2-1; 8 bases are shared with TRBD1. Germline loops: CDR1 SGHRS, CDR2 YFSETQ. The ends lost 6 bases at V and 5 bases at J; junction bases unmatched: 7. The CDR3 consists of 14 residues. The CDR3 region is CASNSGGPHNEQFF. DNA for the CDR3: TGCGCCAGCAACTCAGGGGGCCCCCACAATGAGCAGTTCTTC. Complete variable domain (other parts from reference TRBV5-1 and TRBJ2-1): KAGVTQTPRYLIKTRGQQVTLSCSPISGHRSVSWYQQTPGQGLQFLFEYFSETQRNKGNFPGRFSGRQFSNSRSEMNVSTLELGDSALYLCASNSGGPHNEQFFGPGTRLTVL.

The chain employs TRBV20-1 and TRBJ1-1; 8 bases are shared with TRBD1. The length of the CDR3 is 14 residues. Germline V lookup: CDR1 DFQATT, CDR2 SNEGSKA (reference sequence). Losses at the gene ends were 3 bases for V and 0 bases for J; bases not matched to a gene: 3. The CDR3 protein is CSASSGQVNTEAFF. The CDR3 DNA sequence: TGCAGTGCTAGTTCGGGACAGGTGAACACTGAAGCTTTCTTT.

V is TRBV4-1 and J is TRBJ1-4; 8 bases line up with TRBD1. The CDR3 contains 17 residues. The J segment lost 3 bases and the V segment lost 1 base, leaving 7 bases of the junction unmatched. From germline, CDR1 is MGHRA and CDR2 YSYEKL. The CDR3 coding sequence is TGCGCCAGCAGCCAAGTTACAGGGGGGTTGGCTAATGAAAAACTGTTTTTT. Translation gives CASSQVTGGLANEKLFF.

The V and J genes are TRBV5-1 and TRBJ2-7; tentatively, D is TRBD1 (7 bases). Germline V gene sequence: CDR1 SGHRS, CDR2 YFSETQ. V gave up 4 bases and J gave up 1 base, with 12 bases separating them. The CDR3 consists of 14 residues. The chain's CDR3 is CASSVAGQSYEQYF. CDR3 nucleotide sequence: TGCGCCAGCAGCGTCGCGGGACAGTCCTACGAGCAGTACTTC.

The chain uses TRBV2 and TRBJ2-1; 8 bases fit TRBD1. There are 15 residues in the CDR3. V dropped 3 bases and J dropped 8; count of bases not matched to a gene: 9. Per the germline V gene, CDR1 is SNHLY and CDR2 is FYNNEI. Here the CDR3 reads CASSDGFGTGDEQFF. The CDR3 nucleotides read TGTGCCAGCAGTGACGGTTTTGGGACAGGAGATGAGCAGTTCTTC.

V is TRBV7-9 and J is TRBJ2-1; weak D call: TRBD1 (6 bases). The germline CDR1 and CDR2 sequences are SEHNR and FQNEAQ (reference sequence). The CDR3 totals 14 residues. V was clipped by 1 base and J by 8 bases, with 12 bases between them. CDR3: CASSLDRVEDEQFF. The CDR3 bases are TGTGCCAGCAGCTTAGACAGGGTGGAGGATGAGCAGTTCTTC.

The chain is built from TRBV25-1 and TRBJ1-6; D is undetermined. From germline, CDR1 is MGHDK and CDR2 SYGVNS. This CDR3 has 15 amino acids. Deletions cut 6 bases from V and 0 bases from J, with 9 bases between. Here the CDR3 DNA reads TGTGCCAGCAGCAAATCCAGCTCCTATAATTCACCCCTCCACTTT. Protein sequence: CASSKSSSYNSPLHF. The variable domain in full, completed from reference TRBV25-1 and TRBJ1-6, reads EADIYQTPRYLVIGTGKKITLECSQTMGHDKMYWYQQDPGMELHLIHYSYGVNSTEKGDLSSESTVSRIRTEHFPLTLESARPSHTSQYLCASSKSSSYNSPLHFGNGTRLTVT.

This chain uses TRBV2 with TRBJ2-2; no reliable D call. The V end was cut by 5 bases, the J end by 0 bases, with 10 bases between. This CDR3 comprises 15 residues. Germline loops: CDR1 SNHLY, CDR2 FYNNEI. CDR3 residues: CASSLQRSNTGELFF. DNA of the CDR3: TGTGCCAGCAGTCTCCAGCGCTCGAACACCGGGGAGCTGTTTTTT. Full variable domain (missing parts from reference TRBV2 and TRBJ2-2): EPEVTQTPSHQVTQMGQEVILRCVPISNHLYFYWYRQILGQKVEFLVSFYNNEISEKSEIFDDQFSVERPDGSNFTLKIRSTKLEDSAMYFCASSLQRSNTGELFFGEGSRLTVL.

V and J are TRBV19 and TRBJ2-7, with 8 bases aligning to TRBD1. CDR1 and CDR2 from the germline V gene are LNHDA and SQIVND (reference sequence). V gave up 5 bases and J gave up 2 bases; unmatched junction bases: 5. This CDR3 has 14 residues. The CDR3 loop reads CASSVPGQAYEQYF. The CDR3 coding sequence is TGTGCCAGTAGTGTACCGGGACAGGCCTACGAGCAGTACTTC.

The CDR3 coding sequence is TGTGCCAGCAGAGAGACTAGCGGGGCCTCCGATACGCAGTATTTT. It encodes CASRETSGASDTQYF. The chain couples TRBV7-9 to TRBJ2-3, with TRBD2 matching 11 bases. The junction had 8 bases not matched to a gene; V was cut back by 6 bases and J by 6 bases. The CDR3 extends over 15 amino acids. The germline V gene has CDR1 SEHNR and CDR2 FQNEAQ (reference sequence).